This T cell receptor beta chain was obtained from a study of T cells in Graves' hyperthyroidism and ophthalmopathy. Study-level information: Before any treatment, at initial diagnosis, peripheral blood was collected.

Patients showing uncontrolled infection, other autoimmune disease, pregnancy or lactation were ineligible. A sample of blood taken at first hyperthyroidism diagnosis preceded any ophthalmopathy symptoms. This clonotype was counted between two and nine times. Its matching antigen is unknown. Study-wide findings and caveats: Through a model of 13 V-J features, ophthalmopathy was separated from stable hyperthyroidism.

RNA transcripts gave rise to amplified TCR beta CDR3 regions. The HTBI primer set drove a first-round RT-PCR of the TCR CDR3. TCRdb re-called the multiplex PCR reads through MiXCR, storing one row per CDR3 protein. The sample holds about 270,000 distinct CDR3 sequences, about 15% seen once. V dropped 6 bases and J dropped 2; count of bases not matched to a gene: 7. Germline-derived CDR1 and CDR2 are MGHDK and SYGVNS. The CDR3 extends over 15 amino acids. The origin of this receptor is a woman in her forties or fifties with Graves' hyperthyroidism that later progressed to Graves' ophthalmopathy. Input material: blood. J is TRBJ2-4 and V is TRBV25-1; 7 bases fit TRBD2. The CDR3 DNA reads TGTGCCAGCAGCCCTCGCGGGACTACCAAAAACATTCAGTACTTC. It codes for CASSPRGTTKNIQYF. Supplemented by reference TRBV25-1 and TRBJ2-4, the full variable domain reads EADIYQTPRYLVIGTGKKITLECSQTMGHDKMYWYQQDPGMELHLIHYSYGVNSTEKGDLSSESTVSRIRTEHFPLTLESARPSHTSQYLCASSPRGTTKNIQYFGAGTRLSVL.